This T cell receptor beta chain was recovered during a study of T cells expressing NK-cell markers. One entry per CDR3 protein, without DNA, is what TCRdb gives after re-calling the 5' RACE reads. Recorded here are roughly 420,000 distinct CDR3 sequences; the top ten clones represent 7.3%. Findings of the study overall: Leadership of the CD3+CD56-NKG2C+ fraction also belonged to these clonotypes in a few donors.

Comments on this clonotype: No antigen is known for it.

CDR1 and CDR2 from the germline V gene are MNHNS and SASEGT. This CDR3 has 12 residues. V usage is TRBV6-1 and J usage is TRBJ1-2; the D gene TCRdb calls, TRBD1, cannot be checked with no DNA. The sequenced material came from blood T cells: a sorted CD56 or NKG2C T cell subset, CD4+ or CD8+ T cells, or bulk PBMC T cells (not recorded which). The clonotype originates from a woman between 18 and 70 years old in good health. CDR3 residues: CASSEVGVAYTF.